The rows below give T cell receptor beta chains drawn from one sample of a study of blood T cells in healthy people across ages. TCRdb passed the 5' RACE reads through MiXCR, listing each CDR3 protein once. The sample holds 550,000 to 650,000 distinct CDR3 sequences, approximately 30% seen once. Sequenced: blood. The receptor set was obtained from a woman at least 80 years old in good health. Each CDR3 is given with its conserved first and last residue. D genes are given only for firm matches. A clone size is listed for some rows: how often the clone was seen (once, few, many), or a class if it is expanded.

d_call | j_call | v_call | clone_size | cdr3_nt | cdr3_aa
NA | TRBJ1-1 | TRBV5-1 | NA | TGCGCCAGCAGCTCCTTCAAGAACACTGAAGCTTTCTTT | CASSSFKNTEAFF
NA | TRBJ2-7 | TRBV21-1 | many | TGTGCCAGCAGCAAAACTCCTCATATCAGGGAGGCAGAGCGCGAGCAGTACTTC | CASSKTPHIREAEREQYF
NA | TRBJ1-2 | TRBV7-9 | NA | TGTGCCAGCAGCTCGGATAGGACTTCGTATGGCTACACCTTC | CASSSDRTSYGYTF
TRBD1 | TRBJ1-2 | TRBV9 | many | TGTGCCAGCAGCGTCAGGGGGAGTAGGGCTAGTGGCTACACCTTC | CASSVRGSRASGYTF
NA | TRBJ2-1 | TRBV29-1 | many | TGCAGCGTTGGGGGGGAAGGGAACTACAATGAGCAGTTCTTC | CSVGGEGNYNEQFF
TRBD1 | TRBJ2-7 | TRBV19 | NA | TGTGCCAGTAGTATGAACAGGGGACCCTACGAGCAGTACTTC | CASSMNRGPYEQYF
NA | TRBJ2-1 | TRBV10-3 | NA | TGTGCCAGCAGTGAGGGAAGAGAAGGGAATAATGCTGAGCAGTTCTTC | CASSEGREGNNAEQFF
TRBD1 | TRBJ1-5 | TRBV5-8 | few | TGTGCCAGCAGCCCGGGACAGATCAGCAATCAGCCCCAGCATTTT | CASSPGQISNQPQHF
TRBD1 | TRBJ1-2 | TRBV4-1 | NA | TGCGCCAGCAGCCTACAGGGGAGGAACTATGGCTACACCTTC | CASSLQGRNYGYTF
TRBD2 | TRBJ2-3 | TRBV7-3 | many | TGTGCCAGCAGCCGAAATCGGGGGGGCGATACGCAGTATTTT | CASSRNRGGDTQYF
NA | TRBJ2-1 | TRBV20-1 | many | TGCAGTGCTCACCGGGACCAACACAATGAGCAGTTCTTC | CSAHRDQHNEQFF
NA | TRBJ1-6 | TRBV4-3 | NA | TGCGCCAACAGCCAAGAAGGGGGTAGGTCACCCCTCCACTTT | CANSQEGGRSPLHF
NA | TRBJ1-1 | TRBV20-1 | few | TGCAGTGCTAGGGGAGGGCAGGAGTGGACTGAAGCTTTCTTT | CSARGGQEWTEAFF
TRBD1 | TRBJ2-5 | TRBV7-2 | NA | TGTGCCAGCAGCCTACAGGGGCCACGGAAGACCCAGTACTTC | CASSLQGPRKTQYF
TRBD1 | TRBJ2-7 | TRBV6-5 | many | TGTGCCAGCAGCCCGCCGGGACAGGGAACCGAGCAGTACTTC | CASSPPGQGTEQYF
TRBD2 | TRBJ2-5 | TRBV7-2 | many | TGTGCCAGCAGCACCTCGACCGGGGGGACGACCCAGTACTTC | CASSTSTGGTTQYF
NA | TRBJ2-7 | TRBV30 | many | TGTGCCTGGAAGCGGGTAATTTCCTACGAGCAGTACTTC | CAWKRVISYEQYF
NA | TRBJ1-1 | TRBV5-1 | once | TGCGCCAGCAGCTTGGCACCCGGGGGAGGCACTGAAGCTTTCTTT | CASSLAPGGGTEAFF
NA | TRBJ1-5 | TRBV20-1 | few | TGCAGTGCTAGTATTCCCCGGGGCCGGTTTCAGCCCCAGCATTTT | CSASIPRGRFQPQHF
NA | TRBJ1-6 | TRBV6-1 | few | TGTGCCAGCAGTGATGGGTGGGGCCCGGGACGGACGGCCTTTAATTCACCCCTCCACTTT | CASSDGWGPGRTAFNSPLHF
TRBD1 | TRBJ2-3 | TRBV18 | NA | TGTGCCAGCTCCCGACCTGACAGGGTAAAAGATACGCAGTATTTT | CASSRPDRVKDTQYF
TRBD1 | TRBJ2-5 | TRBV4-3 | NA | TGCGCCGGCAGCCAAGGCTACAGGGGACGAGAGACCCAGTACTTC | CAGSQGYRGRETQYF
TRBD2 | TRBJ2-3 | TRBV6-1 | many | TGTGCCAGCAGAGAAGGACTAGCGGGGGCAGATACGCAGTATTTT | CASREGLAGADTQYF
TRBD1 | TRBJ2-7 | TRBV19 | many | TGTGCCAGTAGTATCACAGGGGTTTCCTACGAGCAGTACTTC | CASSITGVSYEQYF
NA | TRBJ2-1 | TRBV12-3/TRBV12-4 | NA | TGTGCCAGTAGTTTCTGGACACTGACATACAATGAGCAGTTCTTC | CASSFWTLTYNEQFF
NA | TRBJ2-3 | TRBV9 | many | TGTGCCAGCAGCGTAGCGGGATCCTTCACAGATACGCAGTATTTT | CASSVAGSFTDTQYF
NA | TRBJ2-1 | TRBV7-2 | few | TGTACCAGCAGCTTAGTGGCGGGCGTACATGAGCAGTTCTTC | CTSSLVAGVHEQFF
TRBD2 | TRBJ2-1 | TRBV11-2 | many | TGTGCCAGCAGACGGCGGGGGACGGGGAATGAGCAGTTCTTC | CASRRRGTGNEQFF
NA | TRBJ2-1 | TRBV7-2 | many | TGTGCCAGCAGCCCGGGGTACCGGAAGAATGAGCAGTTCTTC | CASSPGYRKNEQFF
NA | TRBJ1-6 | TRBV20-1 | many | TGCAGTGCTAGAGACTCCCGGCAGGGGCAAAATTCACCCCTCCACTTT | CSARDSRQGQNSPLHF
NA | TRBJ2-3 | TRBV7-2 | many | TGTGCCAGCAGCTTAGCTTCGGGGGCGGATACGCAGTATTTT | CASSLASGADTQYF
TRBD1 | TRBJ1-1 | TRBV20-1 | few | TGCAGTGCGGTCGACAGGGCGACTGAAGCTTTCTTT | CSAVDRATEAFF
NA | TRBJ1-4 | TRBV7-9 | many | TGTGCCAGCAGCCCTCCTTGGTTAACTAATGAAAAACTGTTTTTT | CASSPPWLTNEKLFF
TRBD1 | TRBJ1-5 | TRBV3-1 | few | TGTGCCAGCAGCCGGGGACAGAGAAATCAGCCCCAGCATTTT | CASSRGQRNQPQHF
NA | TRBJ2-3 | TRBV10-3 | once | TGTGCCATCAGTGAGTCCCATGGGGGAGTGGCAGATACGCAGTATTTT | CAISESHGGVADTQYF
NA | TRBJ2-7 | TRBV5-6 | many | TGTGCCAGCAGCTTGGTAGGTCAGCCAGCGACCTACGAGCAGTACTTC | CASSLVGQPATYEQYF
NA | TRBJ1-2 | TRBV27 | NA | TGTGCCAGCAGTTTGTCAGGGGAAAGTGGGAGCTATGGCTACACCTTC | CASSLSGESGSYGYTF
TRBD1 | TRBJ1-2 | TRBV3-1 | NA | TGTGCCAGCACCCACAGGGCAGGGGGCAGGTTCGGCTATGGCTACACCTTC | CASTHRAGGRFGYGYTF
TRBD1 | TRBJ2-4 | TRBV20-1 | many | TGCAGTGCTAGGGACAGGGGGCACATTCAGTACTTC | CSARDRGHIQYF
NA | TRBJ1-2 | TRBV12-3/TRBV12-4 | NA | TGTGTCGGCAGTCTTAGACAGGACTATGGCTACACCTTC | CVGSLRQDYGYTF
TRBD1 | TRBJ1-2 | TRBV7-9 | NA | TGTGCCAGCAGCTTAGCCGACAGGGGGATCTATGGCTACACCTTC | CASSLADRGIYGYTF